This record concerns one TCR beta chain sequence. This specimen belongs to a study of blood T cell repertoires in COVID-19. Study details: PBMCs, B-cell-depleted T cells, or T cells were the source of the cDNA or gDNA that made up the material.

Sequencing used immunoSEQ multiplex PCR; TCRdb keeps in-frame clones, though not all of them. The sample comprises some 460,000 clones, roughly 90% of which are singletons, and under 0.75% rests with the top ten. Germline V gives CDR1 SQVTM, CDR2 ANQGSEA. Trimming took 6 bases from V and 6 from J, leaving 16 bases between them. This CDR3 has 13 amino acids. The TCR originated in a woman under 30 who had recovered from COVID-19. The sequencing sample was made of PBMCs or T cells enriched from blood (not recorded which). This rearrangement joins TRBV29-1 to TRBJ2-3; possibly TRBD1 for D (6 bases). The DNA of the CDR3 is TGCAGCGTCCTTCACACAGGGCTCGATACGCAGTATTTT. It translates to CSVLHTGLDTQYF.